These T cell receptor beta chains were read from a single sample in a study of T cell clonotyping in hematopoietic cell transplantation. TCRdb keeps only in-frame clones here, not all; method: immunoSEQ multiplex PCR. The table has around 21,000 clones, approximately 80% seen once. Source: peripheral blood mononuclear cells, taken before stem cell transplant. These receptors came from a man in his 60s with acute myeloid leukemia. Some clones in this sample may be carry-over from other donors' samples. CDR3s include the opening cysteine and the closing phenylalanine or tryptophan. A D gene is named only where the DNA matches it firmly. A row's size may be missing; if present it is once, few, many or a size class.

CASSELDTWTYGYTF TGTGCCAGCAGTGAATTAGACACTTGGACGTATGGCTACACCTTC - TRBJ1-2 - TRBV25-1
CASSLGVSSDNEQFF TGTGCCAGCAGCTTAGGGGTTAGCTCCGACAATGAGCAGTTCTTC - TRBJ2-1 - TRBV7-2
CASSVDDNSPNGYTF TGTGCCAGCAGCGTAGACGATAACAGCCCCAATGGCTACACCTTC once TRBJ1-2 - TRBV9
CASSSRATGGNTIYF TGTGCCAGCAGCTCGAGGGCCACCGGAGGAAACACCATATATTTT - TRBJ1-3 - TRBV6-4
CASTGQARTNAQYF TGTGCCAGCACGGGACAGGCGAGGACAAACGCGCAGTATTTT - TRBJ2-3 TRBD1 TRBV5-8
CASSLSSGHYNEQFF TGTGCCAGCAGCTTATCGAGCGGGCATTACAATGAGCAGTTCTTC - TRBJ2-1 - TRBV7-2
CASSPPGHPSYTF TGTGCCAGCAGCCCCCCGGGACATCCCAGCTACACCTTC - TRBJ1-2 - TRBV7-8
CASSQEGGYYNEQFF TGCGCCAGCAGCCAAGAAGGGGGCTATTACAATGAGCAGTTCTTC - TRBJ2-1 TRBD1 TRBV4-1
CASSVSSGGIHEQYF TGTGCCAGCAGCGTCTCTAGCGGGGGGATACACGAGCAGTACTTC - TRBJ2-7 TRBD2 TRBV9
CASRSSGPTDTQYF TGCGCCAGCAGATCTAGCGGACCCACAGATACGCAGTATTTT - TRBJ2-3 TRBD2 TRBV5-1
CASSLSTGTMLYGYTF TGTGCCAGCAGCTTGTCGACAGGGACTATGCTCTATGGCTACACCTTC - TRBJ1-2 TRBD1 TRBV7-8
CASSHPWGEETQYF TGTGCCAGCAGCCACCCGTGGGGGGAAGAGACCCAGTACTTC once TRBJ2-5 - TRBV7-9
CASSSPRFSEQYF TGTGCCAGCAGCTCTCCAAGGTTTTCCGAGCAGTACTTC - TRBJ2-7 - TRBV7-2
CSADLAGNQETQYF TGCAGCGCGGATTTAGCGGGGAATCAAGAGACCCAGTACTTC once TRBJ2-5 TRBD2 TRBV29-1
CASSYSTGANEAFF TGTGCCAGCAGTTATTCGACAGGGGCCAATGAAGCTTTCTTT - TRBJ1-1 TRBD1 TRBV6-5
CASSHPNREKLFF TGCGCCAGCAGCCACCCAAACAGGGAAAAACTGTTTTTT once TRBJ1-4 - TRBV4-3
CASATGATGPYGYTF TGCGCCAGCGCAACAGGTGCGACGGGACCCTATGGCTACACCTTC - TRBJ1-2 - TRBV5-1
CASSSQTGGIYEQYF TGTGCCAGCAGCTCTCAGACAGGGGGCATCTACGAGCAGTACTTC - TRBJ2-7 TRBD1 TRBV7-8
CASSMYWGAEYEQYF TGTGCCAGTAGTATGTATTGGGGGGCCGAATACGAGCAGTACTTC - TRBJ2-7 - TRBV19
CASGLYRTGFKYLLSGANVLTF TGTGCTAGTGGTTTGTACCGGACAGGGTTTAAGTACTTACTCTCTGGGGCCAACGTCCTGACTTTC - TRBJ2-6 TRBD1 TRBV12-5
CASSVEGGWKTQYF TGTGCCAGCAGCGTAGAGGGGGGTTGGAAGACCCAGTACTTC - TRBJ2-5 - TRBV9
CASSDPSTQYGYTF TGTGCCAGCAGCGACCCTTCGACCCAATATGGCTACACCTTC - TRBJ1-2 - TRBV7-6
CAWRRISGANVLTF TGTGCCTGGAGGAGGATCTCTGGGGCCAACGTCCTGACTTTC - TRBJ2-6 - TRBV30
CASSLSGGRTDTQYF TGTGCCAGCAGCTTAAGCGGGGGCCGCACAGATACGCAGTATTTT - TRBJ2-3 TRBD2 TRBV7-6
CASSYSTSVDSPLHF TGTGCCAGCAGTTACTCGACATCGGTAGATTCACCCCTCCACTTT - TRBJ1-6 - TRBV6-5
CASSSGEGYEQYF TGCGCCAGCAGCTCAGGGGAGGGTTACGAGCAGTACTTC - TRBJ2-7 - TRBV4-3
CATSRESGGANEQFF TGTGCCACCAGCAGGGAGAGCGGGGGGGCGAATGAGCAGTTCTTC - TRBJ2-1 TRBD2 TRBV15
CASSYQETQYF TGTGCCAGCAGTTACCAAGAGACCCAGTACTTC - TRBJ2-5 - TRBV2
CASSWDRRTAFF TGTGCCAGCAGTTGGGATCGGAGGACAGCTTTCTTT - TRBJ1-1 - TRBV28
CASSAGPGLEEQYF TGTGCCAGCAGCGCGGGTCCGGGACTCGAAGAGCAGTACTTC once TRBJ2-7 - TRBV9
CASRENRVGLSTEAFF TGTGCCAGTAGGGAGAACAGGGTGGGTCTGAGTACTGAAGCTTTCTTT once TRBJ1-1 - TRBV19
CASSPRVSGANVLTF TGTGCCAGCAGCCCTAGAGTTTCTGGGGCCAACGTCCTGACTTTC - TRBJ2-6 - TRBV7-9
CASSLDGPPNNEQFF TGCGCCAGCAGCTTGGATGGGCCCCCAAACAATGAGCAGTTCTTC - TRBJ2-1 - TRBV5-1
CAWSVSAWVGEQFF TGTGCCTGGAGTGTGTCAGCATGGGTGGGTGAGCAGTTCTTC - TRBJ2-1 - TRBV30
CASSLGGGSSYEQYF TGTGCCAGCAGCTTAGGCGGGGGTAGCTCCTACGAGCAGTACTTC - TRBJ2-7 TRBD2 TRBV7-8
CASSIGTRRGYTF TGTGCCAGTAGTATAGGGACTAGAAGAGGCTACACCTTC - TRBJ1-2 - TRBV19
CASSLRGVFTDTQYF TGTGCCAGCAGCTTAAGGGGGGTTTTCACAGATACGCAGTATTTT - TRBJ2-3 - TRBV7-2
CATSRDGPRGGGYDEQYF TGTGCCACCAGCAGAGACGGACCCCGGGGAGGGGGCTACGACGAGCAGTACTTC - TRBJ2-7 - TRBV15
CAIQGFANYGYTF TGTGCCATACAGGGATTTGCTAACTATGGCTACACCTTC - TRBJ1-2 - TRBV10-3
CASSQDTATYGYTF TGCGCCAGCAGCCAAGATACGGCAACCTATGGCTACACCTTC - TRBJ1-2 - TRBV4-3
CSVEEQELEGYTF TGCAGCGTTGAAGAACAGGAGTTGGAGGGCTACACCTTC - TRBJ1-2 - TRBV29-1
CAWSHRLGTGDNEQFF TGCGCCTGGAGTCACCGCCTAGGGACAGGGGACAATGAGCAGTTCTTC - TRBJ2-1 TRBD1 TRBV30
CSARQGAGNTIYF TGCAGCGCCCGTCAGGGGGCGGGAAACACCATATATTTT - TRBJ1-3 TRBD1 TRBV29-1
CASSYSGADEQFF TGTGCCAGCAGTTACTCGGGGGCTGATGAGCAGTTCTTC - TRBJ2-1 - TRBV6-5
CASSYETENTEAFF TGTGCCAGCAGTTACGAGACAGAGAACACTGAAGCTTTCTTT - TRBJ1-1 - TRBV6-5
CASSPAEQGVEQFF TGTGCCAGCAGCCCGGCAGAACAGGGCGTTGAGCAGTTCTTC - TRBJ2-1 - TRBV6-5
CASSWGQGAYEQYF TGTGCCAGCAGTTGGGGACAGGGGGCCTACGAGCAGTACTTC - TRBJ2-7 TRBD1 TRBV6-5
CASSETGSFYNSPLHF TGTGCCAGCAGTGAAACTGGCAGCTTCTATAATTCACCCCTCCACTTT - TRBJ1-6 - TRBV25-1
CASSQGRHTYEQYF TGTGCCAGCAGCCAGGGACGGCACACCTACGAGCAGTACTTC - TRBJ2-7 - TRBV27
CASSLEVTSNQPQHF TGTGCCAGCAGCTTAGAGGTGACTAGCAATCAGCCCCAGCATTTT - TRBJ1-5 - TRBV7-2
CASSDIGANEKLFF TGTGCCAGCAGTGACATAGGGGCTAATGAAAAACTGTTTTTT - TRBJ1-4 - TRBV6-5
CAISADKYNEQFF TGTGCCATCAGTGCGGACAAGTACAATGAGCAGTTCTTC few TRBJ2-1 - TRBV10-3
CASSFGGSSYNEQFF TGTGCCAGCAGCTTCGGGGGGAGCTCCTACAATGAGCAGTTCTTC - TRBJ2-1 TRBD2 TRBV11-3
CASSLVASREETQYF TGCGCCAGCAGCTTGGTGGCTAGCCGGGAAGAGACCCAGTACTTC - TRBJ2-5 - TRBV5-1
CASSQGTTGGNQPQHF TGCGCCAGCAGCCAAGGTACCACAGGGGGCAATCAGCCCCAGCATTTT - TRBJ1-5 TRBD1 TRBV4-1